The 13 T cell receptor beta chains listed next were all sequenced from one sample in a study of tumour-infiltrating T cells in Burkitt lymphoma. Measured with immunoSEQ multiplex PCR; TCRdb has only the in-frame clones, and not every one. This sample has about 9,200 clones, with 62% found just once. Material: tumor tissue. All receptors derive from a human donor with diffuse large B-cell lymphoma.

This clone qualifies as medium-sized. The genes are TRBV14 and TRBJ1-1; D is perhaps TRBD1 (5 bases). V dropped 4 bases and J dropped 0 bases, with 24 bases sitting between them. The CDR3 totals 19 residues. Germline V CDR1 and CDR2: SGHDN, FVKESK. The CDR3 DNA reads as TGTGCCAGCAGCCCGGGAGGCCCTGGACATACATTTGTGAACACTGAAGCTTTCTTT. Translated: CASSPGGPGHTFVNTEAFF.

The chain has TRBV30 and TRBJ1-5; a possible D gene is TRBD1 (5 bases). The ends were cut back, 5 bases at V and 7 bases at J, with 15 bases in the middle. CDR1 is GTSNPN, CDR2 SVGIG, per germline (reference sequence). The CDR3 sequence is 13 residues long. The CDR3 spells CAWATWGDQPQHF. In nucleotides, the CDR3 is TGTGCCTGGGCAACCTGGGGGGACCAGCCCCAGCATTTT.

The V and J genes are TRBV6-1 and TRBJ2-3, with TRBD1 matching 7 bases. CDR3 length: 13 residues. V trimming: 5 bases; J trimming: 7 bases; junction bases outside the gene matches: 6. Germline CDR1 and CDR2: MNHNS and SASEGT. The CDR3 DNA follows: TGTGCCAGCAGTTTAGACAGGGACCATACGCAGTATTTT. It specifies CASSLDRDHTQYF.

This chain uses TRBV14 with TRBJ2-1; D gene uncertain. Trimming removed 0 bases from V and 0 bases from J, with 12 bases in between. Per germline, CDR1 SGHDN and CDR2 FVKESK. CDR3 length: 17 amino acids. CDR3 bases: TGTGCCAGCAGCCAAGATCGGTACCAGAGCTCCTACAATGAGCAGTTCTTC. It translates to CASSQDRYQSSYNEQFF.

This chain joins TRBV10-3 and TRBJ1-2; D is ambiguous. Trimming cost V 2 bases and J 6 bases, with 13 bases left between them. Germline CDR1 and CDR2: ENHRY and SYGVKD. CDR3 length: 14 residues. CDR3 in DNA: TGTGCCATCAGTGAGGGACGGGGAACTAATGGCTACACCTTC. This gives the protein CAISEGRGTNGYTF.

This chain uses TRBV5-6 with TRBJ2-3; D call uncertain. The CDR3 sequence is 14 residues long. CDR1 and CDR2 from the germline V gene are SGHDT and YYEEEE. V was trimmed by 0 bases and J by 2 bases, leaving 7 bases between them. This CDR3 is CASSLAAATDTQYF. The CDR3 DNA sequence: TGTGCCAGCAGCTTGGCGGCAGCCACAGATACGCAGTATTTT.

This chain uses TRBV5-1 with TRBJ1-2; D is ambiguous. The V end lost 0 bases, the J end lost 4 bases, and 13 bases lay between the germline ends. The CDR3 spans 15 residues. Looked up from germline, CDR1 is SGHRS and CDR2 is YFSETQ. CDR3 sequence: CASSLAGASLYGYTF. CDR3 DNA sequence: TGCGCCAGCAGCTTGGCGGGAGCCTCTCTCTATGGCTACACCTTC.

V is TRBV27 and J is TRBJ1-1, with D perhaps TRBD1 (5 bases). The CDR3 sequence is 13 residues long. CDR1 is MNHEY, CDR2 SMNVEV, per germline (reference sequence). CDR3 in DNA: TGTCCGGACCGACGGAGGGGGAACACTGAAGCTTTCTTT. Residues: CPDRRRGNTEAFF.

The chain joins TRBV5-6 to TRBJ2-5; D ambiguous. The CDR3 has 13 residues. V was cut by 4 bases and J by 5 bases, with 12 bases left in between. Germline V gene sequence: CDR1 SGHDT, CDR2 YYEEEE. CDR3 in amino acids: CASSPRRIETQYF. The CDR3, as DNA: TGTGCCAGCAGCCCGAGAAGGATTGAGACCCAGTACTTC.

The chain employs TRBV30 and TRBJ2-2; TRBD2 aligns across 7 bases. The trim removed 4 bases at V and 5 bases at J, leaving 7 bases unmatched. Germline values: CDR1 GTSNPN, CDR2 SVGIG (reference sequence). The CDR3 extends over 14 amino acids. The CDR3 DNA sequence: TGTGCCTGGACCCGACTAGCCGGGACCGGGGAGCTGTTTTTT. Translation: CAWTRLAGTGELFF.

The chain uses TRBV6-1 and TRBJ2-3, with D unclear. The CDR3 spans 13 residues. Trimming left V 2 bases short and J 11 bases short, with 14 bases between. Germline-derived CDR1 and CDR2 are MNHNS and SASEGT. CDR3 nucleotide sequence: TGTGCCAGCAGTGAATGGGTGGACCCGAGGCAGTATTTT. It encodes CASSEWVDPRQYF.

J is TRBJ2-7 and V is TRBV19; 10 bases map to TRBD1. The V and J ends lost 5 bases and 1 base, in that order; junction bases with no gene match: 5. This CDR3 is 15 amino acids long. Germline V gene sequence: CDR1 LNHDA, CDR2 SQIVND (reference sequence). The CDR3 is CASSSPGQGSYEQYF. The DNA of the CDR3 is TGTGCCAGTAGTTCCCCGGGACAGGGGTCCTACGAGCAGTACTTC.

The chain recombines TRBV29-1 with TRBJ2-1; D is undetermined. The ends were cut back, 4 bases at V and 10 bases at J, with 8 bases in the middle. Per the germline V gene, CDR1 is SQVTM and CDR2 is ANQGSEA. The CDR3 spans 10 residues. CDR3 nucleotide sequence: TGCAGCGTTGTTGTACAGGAGCAGTTCTTC. It yields the protein CSVVVQEQFF.